This T cell receptor (beta chain) was observed in a study of T cells after yellow fever vaccination. General observations from the study: The presence of abundant clonotypes contaminating from the bulk population was possible in FACS-sorted repertoires.

5'RACE template switching added a universal primer site and UMIs to TCR cDNA. TCRdb called the 5' RACE reads again in MiXCR, with one record for every CDR3 protein. The sample has 120,000 or so distinct CDR3 sequences, roughly 15% seen once. This clonotype was detected only a few times. What it recognizes is unknown. V was cut by 1 base and J by 9 bases, with 16 bases left in between. This CDR3 region has 15 residues. Germline V CDR1 and CDR2: MGHRA, YSYEKL. The V and J genes are TRBV4-1 and TRBJ2-1, with D possibly matching TRBD1 (6 bases). This clonotype was obtained from a man aged 18 to 29 who received the YFV17D yellow fever vaccine. The sample consisted of CD8+ T cells sorted from PBMCs, taken 5 days after the yellow fever booster vaccination. The CDR3 protein is CASSQAGSTGFEQFF. CDR3 sequence (DNA): TGCGCCAGCAGCCAAGCGGGCAGTACAGGGTTTGAGCAGTTCTTC.